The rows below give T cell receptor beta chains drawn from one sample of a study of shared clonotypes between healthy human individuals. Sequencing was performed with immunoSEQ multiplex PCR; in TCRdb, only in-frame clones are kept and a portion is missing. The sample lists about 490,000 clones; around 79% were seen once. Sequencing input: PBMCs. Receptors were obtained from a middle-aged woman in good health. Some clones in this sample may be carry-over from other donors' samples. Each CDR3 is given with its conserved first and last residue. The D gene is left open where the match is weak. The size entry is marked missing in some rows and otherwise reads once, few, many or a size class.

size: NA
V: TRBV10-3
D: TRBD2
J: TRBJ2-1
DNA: TGTGCCATCAGTGCGACTAGCGGGAACTCCTACAATGAGCAGTTCTTC
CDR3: CAISATSGNSYNEQFF

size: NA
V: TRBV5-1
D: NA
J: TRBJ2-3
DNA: TGCGCCAGCAGCTTCGGGGCAAAGAGGGATACGCAGTATTTT
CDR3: CASSFGAKRDTQYF

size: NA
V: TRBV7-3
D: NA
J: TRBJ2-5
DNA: TGTGCCAGCAGCTTTAGCGGCCAAGAGACCCAGTACTTC
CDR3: CASSFSGQETQYF

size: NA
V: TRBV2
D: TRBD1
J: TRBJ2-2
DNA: TGTGCCAGCAGTGCCCTAGTAGGGGGCAACACCGGGGAGCTGTTTTTT
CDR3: CASSALVGGNTGELFF

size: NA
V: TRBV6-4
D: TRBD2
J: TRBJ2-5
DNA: TGTGCCAGCAGTGGGGTAGCGGGAGGGCCGCGAGAGACCCAGTACTTC
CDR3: CASSGVAGGPRETQYF

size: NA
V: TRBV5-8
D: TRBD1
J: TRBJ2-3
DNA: TGTGCCAGCAGCTTGGGACAGGGCGGTGGAGATACGCAGTATTTT
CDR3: CASSLGQGGGDTQYF

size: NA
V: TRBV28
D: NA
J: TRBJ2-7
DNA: TGTGCCAGCCTAGCCCCTAACTACGAGCAGTACTTC
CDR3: CASLAPNYEQYF

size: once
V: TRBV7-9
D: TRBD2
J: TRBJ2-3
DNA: TGTGCCAGCAGCCGGGGACTAGCGGGAGTCCTAGATACGCAGTATTTT
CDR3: CASSRGLAGVLDTQYF

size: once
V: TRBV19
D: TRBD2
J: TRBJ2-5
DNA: TGTGCCAGTAGTATAGATCTTCCCGGGAGGGGCCAAGAGACCCAGTACTTC
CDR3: CASSIDLPGRGQETQYF

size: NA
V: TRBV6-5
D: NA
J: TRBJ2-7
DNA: TGTGCCAGCAGCCCGACTCGACGGTCCTACGAGCAGTACTTC
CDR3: CASSPTRRSYEQYF

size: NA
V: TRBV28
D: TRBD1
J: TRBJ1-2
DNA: TGTGCCAGCAGTTTTGGGACAGGACGATACTATGGCTACACCTTC
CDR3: CASSFGTGRYYGYTF

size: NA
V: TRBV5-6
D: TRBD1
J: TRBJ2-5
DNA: TGTGCCAGCAGCCATTACGGGACAGTGGGGGTAGGGCCCCAGTACTTC
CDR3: CASSHYGTVGVGPQYF

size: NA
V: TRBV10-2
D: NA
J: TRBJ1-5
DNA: TGCGCCAGCAGCCTGGACAGAACTAGCAATCAGCCCCAGCATTTT
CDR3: CASSLDRTSNQPQHF

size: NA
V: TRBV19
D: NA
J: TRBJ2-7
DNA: TGTGCCAGTAGTATGGCCGGGGACTACGAGCAGTACTTC
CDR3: CASSMAGDYEQYF

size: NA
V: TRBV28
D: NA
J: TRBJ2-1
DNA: TGTGCCAGCAGTTTACGGGACGGGACCTACAATGAGCAGTTCTTC
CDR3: CASSLRDGTYNEQFF

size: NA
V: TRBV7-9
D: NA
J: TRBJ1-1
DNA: TGTGCCAGCAGTCGAACAGAGGGCACTGAAGCTTTCTTT
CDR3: CASSRTEGTEAFF

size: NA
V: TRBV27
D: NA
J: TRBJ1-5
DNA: TGTGCCAGCAGTTTAACGGGGCTCGGCAATCAGCCCCAGCATTTT
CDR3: CASSLTGLGNQPQHF

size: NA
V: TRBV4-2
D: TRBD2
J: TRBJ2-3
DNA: TGTGCCAGCAGCCCGGGACTAGCGGGAGGGCGGGATACGCAGTATTTT
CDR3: CASSPGLAGGRDTQYF

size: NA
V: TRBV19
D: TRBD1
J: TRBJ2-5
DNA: TGTGCCAGTAGTTACACCGGGACAGGGGGCCAAGAGACCCAGTACTTC
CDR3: CASSYTGTGGQETQYF

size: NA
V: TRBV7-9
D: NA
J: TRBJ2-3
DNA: TGTGCCAGCAGCTTAGCCAGAGCAGATACGCAGTATTTT
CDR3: CASSLARADTQYF

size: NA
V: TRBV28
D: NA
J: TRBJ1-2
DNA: TGTGCCAGCAGTCAGGTACCCTATGGCTACACCTTC
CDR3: CASSQVPYGYTF

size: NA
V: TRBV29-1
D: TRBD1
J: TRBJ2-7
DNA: TGCAGCGTTTGTATGAGACAGGGTAACGAGCAGTACTTC
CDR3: CSVCMRQGNEQYF

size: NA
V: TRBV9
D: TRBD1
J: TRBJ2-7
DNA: TGTGCCAGCAGCGTAGGCGCTGGGACAGGGGGCACCTACGAGCAGTACTTC
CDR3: CASSVGAGTGGTYEQYF

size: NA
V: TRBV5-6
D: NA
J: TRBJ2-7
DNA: TGTGCCAGCAGCTTGGCTGGGGGTCCTAGGGAGCAGTACTTC
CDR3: CASSLAGGPREQYF

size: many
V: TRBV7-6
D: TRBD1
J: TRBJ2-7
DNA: TGTGCCAGCAGCTTAGATGACAGGGGCTACGAGCAGTACTTC
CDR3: CASSLDDRGYEQYF

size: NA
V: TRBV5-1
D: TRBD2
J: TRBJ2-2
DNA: TGCGCCAGCAGCTTGGGGCCCTTTGGCGGGAGAAACACCGGGGAGCTGTTTTTT
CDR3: CASSLGPFGGRNTGELFF

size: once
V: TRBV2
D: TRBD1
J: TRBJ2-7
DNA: TGTGCCAGCAGTTGGGACAGCGTACCAACCTACGAGCAGTACTTC
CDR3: CASSWDSVPTYEQYF

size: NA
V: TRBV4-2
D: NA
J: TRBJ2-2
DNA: TGTGCCAGCAGCCCGTCTTCCCAAAACACCGGGGAGCTGTTTTTT
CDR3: CASSPSSQNTGELFF

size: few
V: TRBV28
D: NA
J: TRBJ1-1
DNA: TGTGCCAGCGTTGGTTCAGCGGTCTCCAGGGCTTTCTTT
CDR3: CASVGSAVSRAFF